The 7 T cell receptor beta chains listed next were all sequenced from one sample in a study of brain T cells in children with intractable seizures. The table came from immunoSEQ multiplex PCR; TCRdb's copy has only in-frame clones and leaves some out. The profile covers about 320,000 clones, with roughly 92% appearing a single time and 5.7% taken by the ten largest. Time point indicated: blood from clinic visit 5 months post-surgery; TSC patient then seizure free. This sample comprised peripheral blood, obtained 5 to 6 months after surgery. These receptors all stem from a boy under two years old with tuberous sclerosis and intractable seizures.

J is TRBJ2-1 and V is TRBV10-2, with 9 bases matching TRBD2. V was clipped by 8 bases and J by 8 bases; unmatched bases: 10. The CDR3 is 14 amino acids. Germline CDR1 and CDR2: WSHSY and SAAADI. CDR3 sequence reads: CASQFGGGVYEQFF. CDR3 DNA: TGCGCCAGCCAGTTCGGCGGGGGGGTGTATGAGCAGTTCTTC.

This clone was observed once. The chain employs TRBV19 and TRBJ1-1; 8 bases are shared with TRBD1. CDR1 and CDR2 from the germline V gene are LNHDA and SQIVND (reference sequence). Trimming took 5 bases from V and 9 from J; bases not matched to a gene: 11. The CDR3 spans 14 residues. The CDR3 loop is CASSPNSQGGKAFF. DNA for the CDR3: TGTGCCAGTAGTCCGAATTCACAGGGGGGGAAAGCTTTCTTT.

Here the CDR3 DNA reads TGTGCCAGCAGCCCCGGTCATAGCGGGGGCACCGGGGAGCTGTTTTTT. This gives the protein CASSPGHSGGTGELFF. The chain employs TRBV11-2 and TRBJ2-2, with TRBD2 identical over 9 bases. CDR3 length: 16 residues. Germline lookup yields CDR1 SGHAT and CDR2 FQNNGV. With V trimmed by 5 bases and J by 4 bases, 8 bases remained unmatched.

The chain uses TRBV4-1 and TRBJ2-1, with TRBD1 matching 7 bases. Trimming removed 5 bases from V and 9 bases from J; junction bases left unmatched: 7. Germline lookup yields CDR1 MGHRA and CDR2 YSYEKL. The CDR3 consists of 13 residues. CDR3 sequence reads: CASSNRGIAEQFF. The CDR3 bases are TGCGCCAGCAGCAACAGGGGAATTGCTGAGCAGTTCTTC.

This chain connects TRBV4-1 to TRBJ2-7, with 7 positions matching TRBD2. CDR1 and CDR2 from the germline V gene are MGHRA and YSYEKL. V shed 1 base and J 6 bases; nucleotides not matched to a gene: 3. This CDR3 contains 13 residues. The CDR3, as DNA: TGCGCCAGCAGCCAAGGGGGAGGGAGCGAGCAGTACTTC. Amino acid sequence: CASSQGGGSEQYF.

This clone was seen a single time. The chain uses TRBV5-1 and TRBJ1-1; maybe TRBD1 (6 bases). CDR3 length: 12 residues. Trimming removed 6 bases at V and 4 bases at J, with 10 bases between. CDR1 SGHRS and CDR2 YFSETQ come from the germline V gene. CDR3 loop: CASNGGGTEAFF. Here the CDR3 DNA reads TGCGCCAGCAACGGAGGGGGCACTGAAGCTTTCTTT.

This rearrangement joins TRBV5-1 to TRBJ1-1, with TRBD1 matching over 11 bases. CDR1 is SGHRS, CDR2 YFSETQ, per germline. The trim removed 4 bases at V and 3 bases at J, leaving 11 bases unmatched. The CDR3 is 17 amino acids. The chain's CDR3 is CASSPGQGGFGDTEAFF. The DNA of the CDR3 is TGCGCCAGCAGCCCGGGACAGGGGGGATTTGGGGACACTGAAGCTTTCTTT.